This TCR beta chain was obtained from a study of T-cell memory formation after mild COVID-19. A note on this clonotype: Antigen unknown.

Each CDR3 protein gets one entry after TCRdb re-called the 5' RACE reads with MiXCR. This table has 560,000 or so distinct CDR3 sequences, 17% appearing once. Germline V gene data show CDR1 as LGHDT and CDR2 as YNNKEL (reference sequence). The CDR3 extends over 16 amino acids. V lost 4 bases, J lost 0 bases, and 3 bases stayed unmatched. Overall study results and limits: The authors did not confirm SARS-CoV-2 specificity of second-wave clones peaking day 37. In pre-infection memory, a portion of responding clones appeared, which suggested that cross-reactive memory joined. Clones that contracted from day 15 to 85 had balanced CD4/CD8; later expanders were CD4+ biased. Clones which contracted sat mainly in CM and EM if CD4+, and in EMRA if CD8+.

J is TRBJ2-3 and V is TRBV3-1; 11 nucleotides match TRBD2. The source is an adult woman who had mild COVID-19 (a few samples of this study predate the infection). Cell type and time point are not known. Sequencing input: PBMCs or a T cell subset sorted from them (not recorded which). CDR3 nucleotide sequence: TGTGCCAGCAGCCGGATAGCGGGAGGGAGCACAGATACGCAGTATTTT. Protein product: CASSRIAGGSTDTQYF.